A single sample is the source of the 20 T cell receptor beta chains below, sequenced in a study of cytomegalovirus exposure and HLA in healthy donors. It was with 60 Vbeta and 13 Jbeta primers that the PCR ran. Clones were sequenced by immunoSEQ multiplex PCR, and TCRdb holds only the in-frame ones, with some missing. Altogether about 37,000 clones are present, 74% being singletons, with the ten largest covering 6.3%. Material for sequencing was PBMCs. These receptors came from a man aged 30 to 39 in good health and CMV-seronegative.

The gene calls are TRBV29-1 and TRBJ1-1; 11 bases are a match to TRBD1. Trimming took 1 base from V and 4 from J; bases not matched to a gene: 8. The CDR3 has 16 residues. From germline, CDR1 is SQVTM and CDR2 ANQGSEA. In DNA, the CDR3 is TGCAGCGTTGAAGCCCTACCTGGGACAGGGGGCACTGAAGCTTTCTTT. Residues: CSVEALPGTGGTEAFF.

The chain employs TRBV6-6 and TRBJ2-7; D is uncertain. Looked up from germline, CDR1 is MNHNY and CDR2 is SVGAGI (reference sequence). V was cut by 9 bases and J by 2 bases, with 11 bases left in between. The CDR3 consists of 12 residues. CDR3 amino acids: CASGPSPYEQYF. DNA of the CDR3: TGTGCCAGTGGGCCGAGTCCCTACGAGCAGTACTTC.

The chain employs TRBV5-5 and TRBJ2-1, with D possibly TRBD2 on 7 matching bases. V dropped 4 bases and J dropped 9 bases, with 23 bases sitting between them. This CDR3 contains 16 residues. Germline V CDR1 and CDR2: SGHKS, YYEKEE (reference sequence). The CDR3 DNA reads as TGTGCCAGCAGCCCCCGCGGAGGGGGGAGGGCGGGTGAGCAGTTCTTC. It encodes CASSPRGGGRAGEQFF.

This clone was detected only a few times. The chain combines TRBV2 with TRBJ1-1, with 10 bases aligning to TRBD1. Looked up from germline, CDR1 is SNHLY and CDR2 is FYNNEI. The CDR3 is 17 amino acids. Trimming cost V 5 bases and J 2 bases; bases outside gene matches: 11. CDR3 loop: CASSPGLGTGDNTEAFF. For the CDR3, the DNA is TGTGCCAGCAGTCCCGGACTCGGGACAGGGGACAACACTGAAGCTTTCTTT.

This chain links TRBV19 with TRBJ2-7; 10 bases align to TRBD2. The V segment lost 4 bases and the J segment 6 bases; nucleotides outside the gene matches: 3. Per germline, CDR1 LNHDA and CDR2 SQIVND (reference sequence). The CDR3 is 13 residues long. The CDR3 nucleotides read TGTGCCAGTAGTAAAAGCGGGAGGGCCGAGCAGTACTTC. It yields the protein CASSKSGRAEQYF.

CDR3 residues: CASRTDRDASQETQYF. The DNA of the CDR3 is TGTGCCAGCAGGACGGACAGGGATGCCAGCCAAGAGACCCAGTACTTC. This chain connects TRBV5-4 to TRBJ2-5; 8 positions match TRBD1. J lost 1 base, V lost 5 bases, and 10 bases had no gene match. The CDR3 has 16 amino acids. From germline, CDR1 is SGHNT and CDR2 YYREEE (reference sequence).

This clone was seen only a few times. This sequence joins TRBV4-1 and TRBJ2-1, with 10 nucleotides matching TRBD2. V lost 4 bases, J lost 8 bases, and 11 bases stayed unmatched. The CDR3 contains 16 residues. Germline CDR1 is MGHRA and CDR2 is YSYEKL. The CDR3 bases are TGCGCCAGCAGCCCGACACGAGCGGGGGGGCCCCATGAGCAGTTCTTC. Translated: CASSPTRAGGPHEQFF.

The chain combines TRBV7-6 with TRBJ1-1; 7 bases agree with TRBD1. The CDR3 length is 13 residues. CDR1 and CDR2 from the germline V gene are SGHVS and FNYEAQ. Losses at the gene ends were 5 bases for V and 2 bases for J; bases not matched to a gene: 2. CDR3 residues: CASSRTGNTEAFF. The CDR3 bases are TGTGCCAGCAGCCGGACAGGAAACACTGAAGCTTTCTTT. Looking up the rest from reference TRBV7-6 and TRBJ1-1 gives the full variable domain: GAGVSQSPRYKVTKRGQDVALRCDPISGHVSLYWYRQALGQGPEFLTYFNYEAQQDKSGLPNDRFSAERPEGSISTLTIQRTEQRDSAMYRCASSRTGNTEAFFGQGTRLTVV.

The V call is TRBV10-1, the J call TRBJ2-5; 7 bases map to TRBD2. The J call could be wrong; TRBJ2-7 is a better fit for the DNA end. The germline V gene has CDR1 WNHNN and CDR2 SYGVQD (reference sequence). The CDR3 loop spans 15 amino acids. CDR3 nucleotides: TGCGCCAGCAGCCCCGGGGCTAGCGGTACCTACGAGCAGTACTTC. It codes for CASSPGASGTYEQYF.

This chain connects TRBV4-1 to TRBJ2-1, with no clear D. The CDR3 totals 16 residues. The V gene's germline CDR1 is MGHRA and CDR2 YSYEKL. V was shortened by 0 bases and J by 5 bases, with 14 bases between the two germline ends. Here the CDR3 DNA reads TGCGCCAGCAGCCAAGACTCTGGTGAGTTCCACAATGAGCAGTTCTTC. Amino acid sequence: CASSQDSGEFHNEQFF.

This clone was found once. The CDR3 DNA is TGTGCCAGCAGCTCATCCGGGACAGCAAACACTGAAGCTTTCTTT. This codes for CASSSSGTANTEAFF. This chain links TRBV7-3 with TRBJ1-1, with TRBD1 matching 7 bases. The CDR3 length is 15 residues. Germline V CDR1 and CDR2: SGHTA, FQGTGA. The V and J ends lost 4 bases and 2 bases, in that order; junction bases with no gene match: 7.

This clone showed up just once. In the same sample, other DNA sequences code for this CDR3. V and J are TRBV6-5 and TRBJ1-2; 10 positions agree with TRBD1. Germline V gene sequence: CDR1 MNHEY, CDR2 SVGAGI. After removal of 0 bases from V and 4 bases from J, the junction contained 5 bases not matched to a gene. The CDR3 is 16 amino acids. For the CDR3, the DNA is TGTGCCAGCAGTTACTCTCGGACAGGGGGGGGCTATGGCTACACCTTC. Translation gives CASSYSRTGGGYGYTF.

The J gene is TRBJ2-3, the V gene TRBV6-1; unclear D gene. Trimming took off 8 bases at V and 2 bases at J, with 14 bases between the two ends. CDR1 MNHNS and CDR2 SASEGT come from the germline V gene. The CDR3 length is 14 residues. CDR3 DNA: TGTGCCAGCCTTTTCACAGTATCCACAGATACGCAGTATTTT. Residues: CASLFTVSTDTQYF.

This clone is a singleton in its sample. The chain combines TRBV5-1 with TRBJ2-1; TRBD2 agrees at 10 bases. Germline V lookup: CDR1 SGHRS, CDR2 YFSETQ. This CDR3 is built from 16 residues. The V gene end was trimmed by 0 bases and the J gene end by 6 bases; junction bases not matched to a gene: 6. The DNA of the CDR3 is TGCGCCAGCAGCTTGGCACTAGCGGGACCCACCAATGAGCAGTTCTTC. Its protein product is CASSLALAGPTNEQFF.

J is TRBJ1-2 and V is TRBV29-1; TRBD1 aligns across 8 bases. This CDR3 contains 13 residues. Germline trimming cut 4 bases from V and 8 bases from J; bases unmatched to any gene: 9. Germline V lookup: CDR1 SQVTM, CDR2 ANQGSEA. CDR3 amino acids: CSVGRTGKLGYTF. The CDR3 region has the DNA TGCAGCGTTGGACGGACAGGGAAGTTGGGCTACACCTTC.

Comments on this clone: The junction shows a germline mismatch at one end, possibly a read error. The V gene is TRBV28, the J gene TRBJ1-5; D might be TRBD1 (6 bases). The CDR3 is 14 amino acids. CDR1 is MDHEN and CDR2 is SYDVKM in the germline V gene. This chain's CDR3 is CAGSTTGTHQPQHF. CDR3 nucleotide sequence: TGTGCCGGCAGTACCACAGGGACCCATCAGCCCCAGCATTTT.

This clone appeared a single time. The chain joins TRBV19 to TRBJ1-2; TRBD1 matches 9 bases. CDR3 length: 16 amino acids. Germline CDR1 reads LNHDA; CDR2 reads SQIVND (reference sequence). J lost 3 bases, V lost 3 bases, and 8 bases had no gene match. The CDR3 DNA follows: TGTGCCAGTAGTATTGTGGGACAGGGTTGGCACTATGGCTACACCTTC. As protein: CASSIVGQGWHYGYTF.

Notes on this clone: At one boundary the junction diverges from the germline segment, which might be a read error. This chain joins TRBV7-9 and TRBJ2-6; the D is unclear. CDR3 size: 17 residues. The germline V gene encodes CDR1 SEHNR and CDR2 FQNEAQ (reference sequence). DNA of the CDR3: TGTTCCAGCAGCTTAGCTCATGTTAGCTCTGGGGCCAACGTCCTGACTTTC. It translates to CSSSLAHVSSGANVLTF.

The chain uses TRBV18 and TRBJ2-7; 12 nucleotides line up with TRBD1. Germline CDR1 reads KGHSH; CDR2 reads LQKENI. V lost 1 base to trimming and J lost 5 bases; unmatched junction nucleotides: 9. The CDR3 loop spans 17 amino acids. CDR3 region: CASSPLGTGGELNEQYF. The CDR3 DNA sequence: TGTGCCAGCTCACCACTCGGGACAGGGGGCGAGTTGAACGAGCAGTACTTC.

CDR3 sequence (DNA): TGCGCCAGCAGCCAAGAACAGGTGGGCGCTTACGAGCAGTACTTC. It encodes CASSQEQVGAYEQYF. The chain joins TRBV4-1 to TRBJ2-7, with D possibly matching TRBD1 (5 bases). This CDR3 has 15 residues. Trimming stripped 0 bases from V and 4 bases from J, with 13 bases between. In germline, CDR1 is MGHRA, CDR2 YSYEKL.